This entry concerns a single T cell receptor beta chain. Germline lookup yields CDR1 SGHDT and CDR2 YYEEEE. The CDR3 is made up of 17 amino acids. The V segment lost 3 bases and the J segment 7 bases; nucleotides outside the gene matches: 18. This sample is drawn from a study of shared clonotypes between healthy human individuals. The authors split each subset's genomic DNA evenly across several immunoSEQ plates. The data were produced by immunoSEQ multiplex PCR, yet TCRdb's version contains in-frame clones alone and is incomplete. The sample records millions of clones, 85% to 95% being singletons. The source material was naive CD4+ T cells sorted from blood. Subset noted: CD45RA+ positively selected. The source is a young man in good health. This sequence joins TRBV5-6 and TRBJ1-1; 7 positions agree with TRBD1. As DNA, the CDR3 is TGTGCCAGCAGCTCGACAAGCAGGGGGTTTGCCGGGTATGAAGCTTTCTTT. It codes for CASSSTSRGFAGYEAFF.